The TCR delta chain described here comes from a study of gamma-delta chains in newborns, infants, children. At the level of the study: Polyclonal expansion of innate γδ T cells after birth follows microbial exposure.

This CDR3 contains 14 residues. Looked up from germline, CDR1 is GEAIGNYY and CDR2 is EKD. On this clone itself: A read error likely explains why the TCRdb protein, taken from a much larger clone, differs from this DNA's translation at residue 3; the protein shown is translated from the DNA.

With CATT, TCRdb re-called clones from the reads. The data contain 8,000 or so delta-chain clones, about 3.7% of them singletons. V is TRDV2 and J is TRDJ2, with 10 bases lining up with TRDD3. The sequenced sample consisted of blood. The sequence derives from a child who was a newborn, infant or young child, either healthy, febrile or measles-vaccinated (not recorded which). Here the CDR3 reads CARDVLGDTAQLFF. In nucleotides, the CDR3 is TGTGCCCGTGACGTACTGGGGGATACAGCACAACTCTTCTTT.